A single sample gave rise to the 25 T cell receptor beta chains below, sequenced in a study of ipilimumab plus nivolumab after autologous stem cell transplantation. Measured with immunoSEQ multiplex PCR; TCRdb has only the in-frame clones, and not every one. The sample lists roughly 10,000 clones; 78% were seen once. The sample here was PBMCs, taken in a trial of ipilimumab plus nivolumab as post-transplant consolidation. These TCRs come from a male donor with diffuse large B-cell lymphoma.

In its sample, this clone ranks as medium-sized. CDR3 protein: CASSVPGTDTQYF. CDR3 in DNA: TGTGCCAGCAGCGTCCCGGGCACAGATACGCAGTATTTT. The chain is built from TRBV9 and TRBJ2-3; D not certain. The length of the CDR3 is 13 residues. The ends were cut back, 2 bases at V and 1 base at J, with 5 bases in the middle. CDR1 SGDLS and CDR2 YYNGEE come from the germline V gene.

The rearrangement uses TRBV7-9 and TRBJ2-2; D may be TRBD2 (6 bases). Trimming shortened V by 6 bases and J by 1 base, and 12 bases separated the two germline ends. Looked up from germline, CDR1 is SEHNR and CDR2 is FQNEAQ (reference sequence). This CDR3 is 15 amino acids long. This chain's CDR3 is CASRLGTGNTGELFF. Here the CDR3 DNA reads TGTGCCAGCAGGCTAGGGACTGGGAACACCGGGGAGCTGTTTTTT.

The V call is TRBV2, the J call TRBJ2-4, with D unresolved. The CDR3 runs 14 residues. V was shortened by 5 bases and J by 3 bases, with 11 bases between the two germline ends. Germline-derived CDR1 and CDR2 are SNHLY and FYNNEI. The CDR3, as DNA: TGTGCCAGCAGTTCGTTCATTGACAAAAACATTCAGTACTTC. Its translation is CASSSFIDKNIQYF.

This chain joins TRBV5-4 and TRBJ1-6; D might be TRBD1 (6 bases). V gave up 2 bases and J gave up 8 bases, with 14 bases separating them. The CDR3 has 15 amino acids. The germline CDR1 and CDR2 sequences are SGHNT and YYREEE (reference sequence). CDR3 sequence (DNA): TGTGCCAGCAGCTTATTAAGGGGGGCCTATTCACCCCTCCACTTT. It codes for CASSLLRGAYSPLHF.

This clone was recorded once. The chain couples TRBV19 to TRBJ2-5, with TRBD1 matching 12 bases. This CDR3 contains 15 residues. Germline V lookup: CDR1 LNHDA, CDR2 SQIVND (reference sequence). Trimming at V came to 3 bases and at J to 5 bases, leaving 4 bases not matched to a gene. CDR3 coding DNA: TGTGCCAGTAGTATGACCGGGACAGGGGGCGAGACCCAGTACTTC. It codes for CASSMTGTGGETQYF.

This clone counts as medium-sized. The rearrangement joins TRBV2 to TRBJ1-2; unclear D gene. V lost 4 bases to trimming and J lost 2 bases, with 5 bases between them. Germline CDR1 SNHLY, CDR2 FYNNEI. CDR3 length equals 12 residues. In DNA form, the CDR3 reads TGTGCCAGCAGTGGGGAAAACTATGGCTACACCTTC. Encoded protein: CASSGENYGYTF.

The chain uses TRBV7-2 and TRBJ1-5; 11 bases match TRBD1. The V and J ends lost 4 bases and 2 bases, in that order; junction bases with no gene match: 4. The CDR3 length is 16 residues. Per the germline V gene, CDR1 is SGHTA and CDR2 is FQGNSA. The DNA of the CDR3 is TGTGCCAGCAGCTCCCCGGGACAGGGGGGCAATCAGCCCCAGCATTTT. Translated, it gives CASSSPGQGGNQPQHF.

This clone is a singleton in its sample. The chain carries TRBV15 and TRBJ1-4; tentative D call: TRBD1 (6 bases). Germline CDR1 reads LNHNV; CDR2 reads YYDKDF (reference sequence). The CDR3 extends over 14 amino acids. V lost 8 bases, J lost 11 bases, and 21 bases lay in between. Here the CDR3 reads CATEGAARQGKLFF. For the CDR3, the DNA is TGTGCCACCGAGGGAGCGGCTCGTCAGGGGAAACTGTTTTTT.

The V gene is TRBV6-1, the J gene TRBJ2-3, with D possibly matching TRBD2 (6 bases). CDR3 length: 14 amino acids. The V gene lost 2 bases and the J gene lost 6 bases, with 12 bases spanning the gap. Per the germline V gene, CDR1 is MNHNS and CDR2 is SASEGT. CDR3 region: CASSEQGGGDTQYF. The CDR3 DNA is TGTGCCAGCAGTGAACAGGGAGGAGGCGATACGCAGTATTTT.

The chain joins TRBV13 to TRBJ1-2, with 9 bases identical to TRBD1. This CDR3 has 16 amino acids. CDR1 and CDR2 (germline): PRHDT, FYEKMQ (reference sequence). V lost 2 bases to trimming and J lost 3 bases; unmatched junction nucleotides: 7. CDR3 sequence: CASSLSQQGAHYGYTF. The CDR3 DNA reads as TGTGCCAGCAGCTTAAGCCAACAGGGGGCACACTATGGCTACACCTTC.

This clone counts as medium-sized (0.01 to 0.1%). The DNA of the CDR3 is TGTGCCAGCAGTTCCGGACAGGGGGCCTACGAGCAGTACTTC. This gives the protein CASSSGQGAYEQYF. The chain recombines TRBV27 with TRBJ2-7; 10 bases are a match to TRBD1. The ends lost 4 bases at V and 2 bases at J; junction bases unmatched: 2. Germline V gives CDR1 MNHEY, CDR2 SMNVEV (reference sequence). The CDR3 spans 14 residues.

This clone is labeled large. The V and J genes are TRBV19 and TRBJ2-7; D is unclear. V lost 7 bases to trimming and J lost 5 bases, with 9 bases between them. This CDR3 spans 11 amino acids. Per germline, CDR1 LNHDA and CDR2 SQIVND (reference sequence). The DNA for the CDR3 is TGTGCCAGTACTAACCTAGACGAGCAGTACTTC. Its translation is CASTNLDEQYF.

This clone was recorded only once. CDR3 in DNA: TGTGCCAGCAGTCAGACGACAGGGAGTTCTGAAAAACTGTTTTTT. Translated, it gives CASSQTTGSSEKLFF. The gene calls are TRBV28 and TRBJ1-4; 7 bases align to TRBD1. The CDR3 sequence is 15 residues long. The germline V gene has CDR1 MDHEN and CDR2 SYDVKM. Trimming at V came to 5 bases and at J to 7 bases, leaving 10 bases not matched to a gene.

In nucleotides, the CDR3 is TGTGCCAGCAGTTACTCCGGACGGGGCTACCAAGAGACCCAGTACTTC. It is translated as CASSYSGRGYQETQYF. This chain links TRBV6-5 with TRBJ2-5; either TRBD1 or TRBD2 may supply D (5 bases each). This CDR3 has 16 amino acids. The V and J ends lost 0 bases and 0 bases respectively, with 11 bases between them. Germline V gives CDR1 MNHEY, CDR2 SVGAGI.

The chain joins TRBV30 to TRBJ1-5, with D unresolved. Trimming took off 1 base at V and 4 bases at J, with 11 bases between the two ends. CDR1 and CDR2 (germline): GTSNPN, SVGIG (reference sequence). The CDR3 loop spans 14 amino acids. In DNA form, the CDR3 reads TGTGCCTGGAGTGAGGCGTTTAGTAATCAGCCCCAGCATTTT. It translates to CAWSEAFSNQPQHF.

This chain's CDR3 is CATSGVRETQYF. As DNA, the CDR3 is TGTGCCACCTCGGGAGTTAGGGAGACCCAGTACTTC. V usage is TRBV19 and J usage is TRBJ2-5; tentative D call: TRBD2 (6 bases). Per the germline V gene, CDR1 is LNHDA and CDR2 is SQIVND (reference sequence). CDR3 length: 12 amino acids. The germline V and J ends were trimmed by 10 bases and 5 bases, with 14 bases remaining between them.

In this sample, this clone turned up once. V usage is TRBV20-1 and J usage is TRBJ2-5, with D perhaps matching TRBD2 (5 bases). The CDR3 totals 11 residues. With 4 bases removed from V and 3 bases from J, the gap between germline ends came to 6 bases. Germline V gene lookup returns CDR1 DFQATT and CDR2 SNEGSKA (reference sequence). The CDR3 DNA is TGCAGTGCTATGGGAGAAGAGACCCAGTACTTC. Translating gives CSAMGEETQYF.

The gene calls are TRBV5-1 and TRBJ2-7; 10 positions match TRBD1. From germline, CDR1 is SGHRS and CDR2 YFSETQ. The CDR3 is 15 amino acids. J was trimmed by 3 bases and V by 0 bases; bases with no gene match: 3. The CDR3 loop is CASSLVGTGVYEQYF. CDR3 bases: TGCGCCAGCAGCTTGGTCGGGACAGGGGTCTACGAGCAGTACTTC.

The V gene is TRBV5-1, the J gene TRBJ1-3; no reliable D call. This CDR3 comprises 13 residues. The V gene's germline CDR1 is SGHRS and CDR2 YFSETQ. V was cut by 1 base and J by 2 bases, with 4 bases left in between. In nucleotides, the CDR3 is TGCGCCAGCAGCTTGATTCCTGGAAACACCATATATTTT. It translates to CASSLIPGNTIYF.

The chain carries TRBV2 and TRBJ2-7; D is unresolved. Germline V gene lookup returns CDR1 SNHLY and CDR2 FYNNEI. This CDR3 spans 12 amino acids. V was pared by 6 bases and J by 6 bases, with 12 bases between. CDR3 loop: CASSLDRSEQYF. CDR3 DNA sequence: TGTGCCAGCAGCTTAGACCGGAGCGAGCAGTACTTC.

CDR3 sequence (DNA): TGTGCCAGCAGCCCCCAAGAGACCCAGTACTTC. Its protein product is CASSPQETQYF. The V gene is TRBV11-2, the J gene TRBJ2-5; D not certain. Germline V gene lookup returns CDR1 SGHAT and CDR2 FQNNGV. V lost 5 bases and J 1 base, leaving 2 bases between the germline ends. This CDR3 contains 11 residues.

This chain uses TRBV7-6 with TRBJ2-5; D may be TRBD2 (6 bases). This CDR3 contains 15 residues. Trimming shortened V by 0 bases and J by 0 bases, and 8 bases separated the two germline ends. CDR1 is SGHVS, CDR2 FNYEAQ, per germline. CDR3: CASSLAWTNQETQYF. DNA of the CDR3: TGTGCCAGCAGCTTAGCGTGGACTAACCAAGAGACCCAGTACTTC. Complete variable domain (other parts from reference TRBV7-6 and TRBJ2-5): GAGVSQSPRYKVTKRGQDVALRCDPISGHVSLYWYRQALGQGPEFLTYFNYEAQQDKSGLPNDRFSAERPEGSISTLTIQRTEQRDSAMYRCASSLAWTNQETQYFGPGTRLLVL.

Only a few counts were recorded for this clone. V is TRBV10-1 and J is TRBJ1-2; 11 positions agree with TRBD1. Germline assignment: CDR1 WNHNN and CDR2 SYGVQD (reference sequence). V lost 3 bases to trimming and J lost 6 bases; unmatched junction nucleotides: 6. The CDR3 contains 15 residues. The CDR3 is CASSDGGTGGDGYTF. The DNA for the CDR3 is TGCGCCAGCAGTGATGGAGGGACAGGGGGAGATGGCTACACCTTC.

This clone was detected a few times. V gene TRBV7-9 combines with J gene TRBJ1-2; possible D gene TRBD1, 6 bases. Trimming cost V 3 bases and J 2 bases, with 10 bases left between them. This CDR3 region has 14 residues. The V gene's germline CDR1 is SEHNR and CDR2 FQNEAQ (reference sequence). For the CDR3, the DNA is TGTGCCAGCAGCTTTCAGGGGTACAACTATGGCTACACCTTC. It encodes CASSFQGYNYGYTF.

This chain connects TRBV5-6 to TRBJ1-2; 7 bases are a match to TRBD1. The germline V gene has CDR1 SGHDT and CDR2 YYEEEE. Trimming at V came to 4 bases and at J to 7 bases, leaving 10 bases not matched to a gene. CDR3 length: 14 residues. The CDR3 region is CASSPSGQWVGYTF. The DNA of the CDR3 is TGTGCCAGCAGCCCATCGGGACAGTGGGTTGGCTACACCTTC.